These 16 T cell receptor beta chains were all obtained from the same sample, sequenced in a study of OX40 agonist ivuxolimab in advanced cancers. TCRdb's table, derived via immunoSEQ multiplex PCR, lists solely in-frame clones and lacks some. Among 74,000 or so clones listed, about 93% were seen once. The sequenced sample was CD4+ or CD8+ T cells sorted from blood, obtained in a trial of the OX40 agonist ivuxolimab. The receptors come from an adult with an advanced solid tumor such as melanoma, head and neck, liver or kidney cancer.

The V gene is TRBV11-2, the J gene TRBJ1-1; D ambiguous. V lost 3 bases to trimming and J lost 0 bases, with 8 bases between them. Germline CDR1 SGHAT, CDR2 FQNNGV. This CDR3 is built from 14 residues. CDR3 bases: TGTGCCAGCAGCTTTCCGGGATTGAACACTGAAGCTTTCTTT. Translating it yields CASSFPGLNTEAFF.

The chain employs TRBV18 and TRBJ1-1; D unclear. Germline CDR1 KGHSH, CDR2 LQKENI. The CDR3 runs to 15 residues. With 5 bases removed from V and 3 bases from J, the gap between germline ends came to 16 bases. The CDR3 sequence is CASSFPEAGYTEAFF. CDR3 DNA: TGTGCCAGCTCATTTCCCGAAGCCGGGTACACTGAAGCTTTCTTT.

J is TRBJ1-1 and V is TRBV7-9, with D possibly being TRBD1 (6 bases). The germline V gene encodes CDR1 SEHNR and CDR2 FQNEAQ (reference sequence). V was pared by 0 bases and J by 4 bases, with 15 bases between. The CDR3 is made up of 16 amino acids. CDR3 sequence (DNA): TGTGCCAGCAGCTTAGCTGAGGGGGTGAGGGGCACTGAAGCTTTCTTT. It encodes CASSLAEGVRGTEAFF.

The V call is TRBV15, the J call TRBJ2-7; 9 positions agree with TRBD1. V shed 5 bases, J shed 6 bases, and the junction held 14 bases outside the gene matches. The V gene's germline CDR1 is LNHNV and CDR2 YYDKDF (reference sequence). This CDR3 comprises 16 residues. The CDR3 nucleotides read TGTGCCACCAGCCCCCTGGGTGGACAGGGGACCCCCGAGCAGTACTTC. Amino acids: CATSPLGGQGTPEQYF. Full variable domain (missing parts from reference TRBV15 and TRBJ2-7): DAMVIQNPRYQVTQFGKPVTLSCSQTLNHNVMYWYQQKSSQAPKLLFHYYDKDFNNEADTPDNFQSRRPNTSFCFLDIRSPGLGDTAMYLCATSPLGGQGTPEQYFGPGTRLTVT.

This sequence joins TRBV27 and TRBJ2-7; TRBD2 might be the D (6 bases). This CDR3 region has 14 residues. CDR1 is MNHEY and CDR2 is SMNVEV in the germline V gene (reference sequence). Trimming cost V 5 bases and J 6 bases, with 17 bases left between them. CDR3 loop: CASSTSGTPAEQYF. The CDR3 nucleotides are TGTGCCAGCAGTACCTCCGGGACTCCTGCCGAGCAGTACTTC.

CDR3 loop: CASSQDRGWGEKLFF. In DNA, the CDR3 is TGCGCCAGCAGCCAAGATCGGGGGTGGGGTGAAAAACTGTTTTTT. The chain employs TRBV4-3 and TRBJ1-4; perhaps TRBD1 as D (5 bases). Germline V gene data show CDR1 as LGHNA and CDR2 as YSLEER. The CDR3 extends over 15 amino acids. Trimming took off 0 bases at V and 7 bases at J, with 12 bases between the two ends.

J is TRBJ1-6 and V is TRBV5-1, with 8 bases fitting TRBD1. CDR1 is SGHRS, CDR2 YFSETQ, per germline. The CDR3 is made up of 15 amino acids. V gave up 4 bases and J gave up 6 bases; unmatched junction bases: 6. The CDR3 DNA follows: TGCGCCAGCAGCCCGTTGGGACAGGTTAATTCACCCCTCCACTTT. Translated: CASSPLGQVNSPLHF.

For this clone: Sequence at one end of the junction differs from germline and may be a read error. The genes are TRBV7-2 and TRBJ2-7; 12 positions agree with TRBD2. Germline CDR1 and CDR2: SGHTA and FQGNSA. There are 15 residues in the CDR3. CDR3 sequence reads: CASSLAGGRAYEQYF. The CDR3 nucleotides read TGTGCCAGCAGCCTAGCGGGAGGGCGAGCCTACGAGCAGTACTTC.

The chain recombines TRBV28 with TRBJ2-5; 11 bases align to TRBD2. Germline V CDR1 and CDR2: MDHEN, SYDVKM. The CDR3 runs 17 residues. V lost 3 bases to trimming and J lost 5 bases; unmatched junction nucleotides: 11. For the CDR3, the DNA is TGTGCCAGCAGTTTTGTAGCGGGAGGGTTGGATGGGGAGACCCAGTACTTC. It yields the protein CASSFVAGGLDGETQYF. The variable domain in full, completed from reference TRBV28 and TRBJ2-5, reads DVKVTQSSRYLVKRTGEKVFLECVQDMDHENMFWYRQDPGLGLRLIYFSYDVKMKEKGDIPEGYSVSREKKERFSLILESASTNQTSMYLCASSFVAGGLDGETQYFGPGTRLLVL.

CDR3 in DNA: TGTGCCAGCAGCTTATGGGGTGGGACAGGGGTTGGGAATGAGCAGTTCTTC. Amino acid sequence: CASSLWGGTGVGNEQFF. The chain combines TRBV7-2 with TRBJ2-1; the match to TRBD1 covers 10 bases. Per the germline V gene, CDR1 is SGHTA and CDR2 is FQGNSA. Trimming at V came to 2 bases and at J to 7 bases, leaving 11 bases not matched to a gene. This CDR3 comprises 17 residues.

The chain employs TRBV4-3 and TRBJ1-1; weak D call: TRBD1 (6 bases). Deletions cut 0 bases from V and 1 base from J, with 6 bases between. The CDR3 is 14 amino acids. Per germline, CDR1 LGHNA and CDR2 YSLEER. The CDR3 DNA sequence: TGCGCCAGCAGCCAAGAAGGGGGGAACACTGAAGCTTTCTTT. It yields the protein CASSQEGGNTEAFF.

The chain is built from TRBV6-5 and TRBJ2-7; TRBD1 matches at 9 bases. The length of the CDR3 is 14 residues. With 6 bases clipped from V and 3 bases from J, the junction kept 6 bases outside the gene matches. Germline CDR1 reads MNHEY; CDR2 reads SVGAGI. CDR3 sequence: CASSPGTGIYEQYF. For the CDR3, the DNA is TGTGCCAGCAGCCCCGGGACAGGGATCTACGAGCAGTACTTC.

The genes are TRBV28 and TRBJ1-1; 10 positions match TRBD1. Germline V gene lookup returns CDR1 MDHEN and CDR2 SYDVKM. V lost 8 bases to trimming and J lost 2 bases; unmatched junction nucleotides: 8. This CDR3 region has 15 residues. The CDR3, as DNA: TGTGCCAGCCGATCGGGGACAGGGGCTAACACTGAAGCTTTCTTT. It encodes CASRSGTGANTEAFF.

The rearrangement uses TRBV6-1 and TRBJ2-7; D remains unclear. In germline, CDR1 is MNHNS, CDR2 SASEGT. The CDR3 is made up of 15 amino acids. Trimming removed 3 bases at V and 3 bases at J, with 15 bases between. The CDR3 reads CASSEDWGSNYEQYF. CDR3 DNA: TGTGCCAGCAGTGAGGATTGGGGTTCGAACTACGAGCAGTACTTC.

The rearrangement uses TRBV7-9 and TRBJ1-5; weak D call: TRBD1 (5 bases). CDR1 is SEHNR, CDR2 FQNEAQ, per germline (reference sequence). V was clipped by 5 bases and J by 2 bases, with 10 bases between them. The CDR3 has 14 residues. CDR3 nucleotides: TGTGCCAGCAGCCCCCGGGACGGCAATCAGCCCCAGCATTTT. Residues: CASSPRDGNQPQHF.

This clone was counted only a few times. V usage is TRBV14 and J usage is TRBJ1-2; D remains ambiguous. The CDR3 runs to 15 residues. V was shortened by 0 bases and J by 8 bases, with 16 bases between the two germline ends. From germline, CDR1 is SGHDN and CDR2 FVKESK. DNA of the CDR3: TGTGCCAGCAGCCAAGATACGGGGAGGACGCGGGGCTACACCTTC. Translation gives CASSQDTGRTRGYTF. Using reference TRBV14 and TRBJ1-2 for the parts outside the CDR3, the full variable domain is EAGVTQFPSHSVIEKGQTVTLRCDPISGHDNLYWYRRVMGKEIKFLLHFVKESKQDESGMPNNRFLAERTGGTYSTLKVQPAELEDSGVYFCASSQDTGRTRGYTFGSGTRLTVV.